Below, 15 T cell receptor beta chains from the same sample are listed, as sequenced in a study of identical twins. Each CDR3 protein gets one entry after TCRdb re-called the 5' RACE reads with MiXCR. Of 700,000 or so distinct CDR3 sequences listed, less than 10% are singletons. These data were also filed under a second study, of yellow fever vaccine responses in identical twins.

The material sequenced was PBMCs. Receptor source: a woman under 30 in good health.

This clonotype was counted only a few times. This sequence joins TRBV7-9 and TRBJ2-2; D perhaps matches TRBD2 (6 bases). Trimming removed 8 bases at V and 0 bases at J, with 16 bases between. The CDR3 length is 16 residues. Germline assignment: CDR1 SEHNR and CDR2 FQNEAQ (reference sequence). In nucleotides, the CDR3 is TGTGCCAGCTACGCAGGTGGCGGGACGAACACCGGGGAGCTGTTTTTT. Translation: CASYAGGGTNTGELFF.

This clonotype has ten or more counts. V and J are TRBV12-3 or TRBV12-4 and TRBJ2-7; no clear D gene. This CDR3 is built from 14 residues. The ends were cut back, 5 bases at V and 0 bases at J, with 11 bases in the middle. The CDR3 sequence is CASSITASSYEQYF. Here the CDR3 DNA reads TGTGCCAGCAGTATTACGGCCAGCTCCTACGAGCAGTACTTC.

This clonotype was detected only a few times. This chain uses TRBV11-2 with TRBJ1-5; possible D gene TRBD1, 6 bases. Between the trimmed V and J ends, which lost 3 bases and 0 bases, there was a span of 18 bases. Looked up from germline, CDR1 is SGHAT and CDR2 is FQNNGV. CDR3 length equals 18 residues. CDR3 in amino acids: CASSFRLSQGHSNQPQHF. The CDR3 DNA sequence: TGTGCCAGCAGCTTTAGACTTTCACAGGGCCATAGCAATCAGCCCCAGCATTTT.

This clonotype was counted only a few times. V and J are TRBV7-7 and TRBJ2-5; D unclear. The CDR3 extends over 10 amino acids. Germline values: CDR1 SSHAT, CDR2 FNYEAQ (reference sequence). In nucleotides, the CDR3 is TGTGCTATCCGTCAAGAGACCCAGTACTTC. Translation: CAIRQETQYF. The full variable domain, in which reference TRBV7-7 and TRBJ2-5 provide the parts outside the CDR3, is GAGVSQSPRYKVTKRGQDVTLRCDPISSHATLYWYQQALGQGPEFLTYFNYEAQPDKSGLPSDRFSAERPEGSISTLTIQRTEQRDSAMYRCAIRQETQYFGPGTRLLVL.

At least ten counts were recorded for this clonotype. The chain is built from TRBV6-5 and TRBJ1-4, with 7 positions matching TRBD1. Germline lookup yields CDR1 MNHEY and CDR2 SVGAGI. Unmatched junction bases numbered 2, after V lost 1 base and J lost 6 bases. The CDR3 runs 14 residues. The chain's CDR3 is CASSYLGTDEKLFF. In DNA, the CDR3 is TGTGCCAGCAGTTACTTAGGGACAGATGAAAAACTGTTTTTT.

This clonotype showed up just a few times. This rearrangement joins TRBV4-2 to TRBJ2-7; 8 bases match TRBD2. The V gene end was trimmed by 2 bases and the J gene end by 6 bases; junction bases not matched to a gene: 9. The germline CDR1 and CDR2 sequences are LGHNA and YNFKEQ. The CDR3 length is 15 residues. CDR3 sequence reads: CASSQTGLGVVEQYF. The CDR3 nucleotides are TGTGCCAGCAGCCAAACGGGACTAGGTGTTGTCGAGCAGTACTTC.

This clonotype has more than one count but fewer than ten. The chain couples TRBV29-1 to TRBJ2-7; 7 bases line up with TRBD1. CDR1 SQVTM and CDR2 ANQGSEA come from the germline V gene. The CDR3 has 13 residues. V lost 3 bases to trimming and J lost 5 bases; unmatched junction nucleotides: 7. CDR3 region: CSVEDRFSDEQYF. CDR3 in DNA: TGCAGCGTTGAGGACAGGTTCAGCGACGAGCAGTACTTC.

The J gene is TRBJ2-7, the V gene TRBV20-1; TRBD2 is a possible D gene (5 bases). There are 12 residues in the CDR3. Germline V lookup: CDR1 DFQATT, CDR2 SNEGSKA (reference sequence). Trimming cost V 3 bases and J 1 base, with 7 bases left between them. CDR3 amino acids: CSASGGSYEQYF. The CDR3 nucleotides read TGCAGTGCTAGTGGCGGGTCCTACGAGCAGTACTTC.

This clonotype has ten or more counts. The chain recombines TRBV5-1 with TRBJ2-7, with D unresolved. Germline V gene sequence: CDR1 SGHRS, CDR2 YFSETQ. The V end lost 0 bases, the J end lost 0 bases, and 10 bases lay between the germline ends. This CDR3 has 15 amino acids. The CDR3 DNA sequence: TGCGCCAGCAGCTTGGTGGGCAGTAGCTCCTACGAGCAGTACTTC. This translates into CASSLVGSSSYEQYF.

This clonotype occurred a few times. V is TRBV7-2 and J is TRBJ2-2, with D perhaps matching TRBD2 (6 bases). Germline CDR1 and CDR2: SGHTA and FQGNSA. The ends were cut back, 4 bases at V and 0 bases at J, with 9 bases in the middle. The CDR3 is made up of 15 amino acids. CDR3 nucleotides: TGTGCCAGCAGCTGGGGACTCTCGAACACCGGGGAGCTGTTTTTT. It translates to CASSWGLSNTGELFF.

The sample holds a few counts of this clonotype. The chain is built from TRBV7-9 and TRBJ2-1; tentative D call: TRBD2 (5 bases). The CDR3 runs to 15 residues. CDR1 SEHNR and CDR2 FQNEAQ come from the germline V gene (reference sequence). The germline V and J ends were trimmed by 3 bases and 6 bases, with 15 bases remaining between them. The CDR3 DNA reads as TGTGCCAGCAGCTTTAGCCGGGGAGTCGGCAATGAGCAGTTCTTC. Its protein product is CASSFSRGVGNEQFF.

This clonotype has at least ten counts. The chain combines TRBV29-1 with TRBJ2-1; D call uncertain. Germline CDR1 is SQVTM and CDR2 is ANQGSEA. The V end lost 3 bases, the J end lost 0 bases, and 15 bases lay between the germline ends. This CDR3 is built from 16 residues. The CDR3 nucleotides are TGCAGCGTTGAGCCCCTGGACCCTAGCTCCTACAATGAGCAGTTCTTC. Its translation is CSVEPLDPSSYNEQFF.

Many counts were recorded for this clonotype. J is TRBJ2-1 and V is TRBV29-1; TRBD2 agrees at 15 bases. Germline CDR1 SQVTM, CDR2 ANQGSEA. With 7 bases clipped from V and 9 bases from J, the junction kept 10 bases outside the gene matches. The CDR3 extends over 15 amino acids. The CDR3 DNA reads as TGCAGCGCCACCCGGGGGACTAGCGGGGGGAGTGAGCAGTTCTTC. Its protein product is CSATRGTSGGSEQFF.

This clonotype was recorded at least ten times. This chain connects TRBV2 to TRBJ2-1; a possible D gene is TRBD1 (5 bases). The V end was cut by 3 bases, the J end by 0 bases, with 9 bases between. CDR3 length equals 15 residues. Germline V gives CDR1 SNHLY, CDR2 FYNNEI. CDR3 DNA sequence: TGTGCCAGCAGTGAGACAGTGAGCTCCTACAATGAGCAGTTCTTC. Protein: CASSETVSSYNEQFF.

There are many counts of this clonotype. The gene calls are TRBV6-1 and TRBJ2-1, with D unclear. The V end lost 5 bases, the J end lost 0 bases, and 14 bases lay between the germline ends. Germline values: CDR1 MNHNS, CDR2 SASEGT. This CDR3 comprises 16 residues. CDR3 nucleotides: TGTGCCAGCAGTCCACAGCTCCTGAGCTCCTACAATGAGCAGTTCTTC. Residues: CASSPQLLSSYNEQFF.